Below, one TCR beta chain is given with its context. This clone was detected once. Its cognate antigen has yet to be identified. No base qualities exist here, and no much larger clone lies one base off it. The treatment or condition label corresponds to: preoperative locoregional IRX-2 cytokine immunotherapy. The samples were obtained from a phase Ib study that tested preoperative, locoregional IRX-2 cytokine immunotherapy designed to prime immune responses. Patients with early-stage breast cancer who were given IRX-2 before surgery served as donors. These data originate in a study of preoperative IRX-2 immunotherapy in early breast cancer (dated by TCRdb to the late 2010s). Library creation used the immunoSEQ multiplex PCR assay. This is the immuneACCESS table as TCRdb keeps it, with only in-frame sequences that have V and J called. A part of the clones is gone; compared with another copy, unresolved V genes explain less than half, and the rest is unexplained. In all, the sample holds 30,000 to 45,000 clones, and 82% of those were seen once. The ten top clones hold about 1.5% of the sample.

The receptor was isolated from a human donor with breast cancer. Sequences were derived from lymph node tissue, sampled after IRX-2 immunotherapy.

For the CDR3, the sequence is CASTYGHGFSGANVLTF. The sequence in DNA is TGTGCCAGCACCTACGGGCACGGATTCTCTGGGGCCAACGTCCTGACTTTC. The chain uses TRBV6-8 and TRBJ2-6; the D gene remains uncertain. CDR3 length: 17 amino acids, cysteine to phenylalanine. Only the CDR3 DNA stays, 51 bases, in frame from base 1. V loses 7 bases, J loses 0 bases, and the germline ends lie 16 bases apart. Sequences MNHGY (CDR1) and SAAAGT (CDR2) are obtained from the germline V gene.